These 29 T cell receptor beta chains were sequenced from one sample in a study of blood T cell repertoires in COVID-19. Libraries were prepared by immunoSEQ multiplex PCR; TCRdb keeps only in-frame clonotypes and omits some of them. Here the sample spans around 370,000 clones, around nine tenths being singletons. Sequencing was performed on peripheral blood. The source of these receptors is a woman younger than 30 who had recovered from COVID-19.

The CDR3 reads CASSLTAGSSYNEQFF. The CDR3 DNA reads TGTGCCAGCAGCTTAACAGCGGGTAGCTCCTACAATGAGCAGTTCTTC. The chain is built from TRBV7-6 and TRBJ2-1, with D perhaps TRBD2 (6 bases). V was trimmed by 2 bases and J by 0 bases, leaving 11 bases between them. The CDR3 contains 16 residues. Germline CDR1 and CDR2: SGHVS and FNYEAQ.

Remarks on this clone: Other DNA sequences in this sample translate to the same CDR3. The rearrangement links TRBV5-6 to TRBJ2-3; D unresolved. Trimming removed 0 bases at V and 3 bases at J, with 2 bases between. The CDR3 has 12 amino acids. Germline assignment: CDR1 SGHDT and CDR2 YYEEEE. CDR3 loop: CASSLATDTQYF. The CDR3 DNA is TGTGCCAGCAGCTTGGCGACAGATACGCAGTATTTT.

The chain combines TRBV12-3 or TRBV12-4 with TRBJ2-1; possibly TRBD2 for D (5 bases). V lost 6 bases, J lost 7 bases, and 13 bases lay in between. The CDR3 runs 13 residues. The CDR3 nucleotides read TGTGCCAGCAGCACTAGTTTGGGGAATGAGCAGTTCTTC. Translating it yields CASSTSLGNEQFF.

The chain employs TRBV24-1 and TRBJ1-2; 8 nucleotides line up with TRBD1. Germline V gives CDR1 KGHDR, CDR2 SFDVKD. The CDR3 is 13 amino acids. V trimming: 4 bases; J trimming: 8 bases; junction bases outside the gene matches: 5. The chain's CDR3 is CATSDDRGWGYTF. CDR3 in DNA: TGTGCCACCAGTGACGACAGGGGCTGGGGCTACACCTTC.

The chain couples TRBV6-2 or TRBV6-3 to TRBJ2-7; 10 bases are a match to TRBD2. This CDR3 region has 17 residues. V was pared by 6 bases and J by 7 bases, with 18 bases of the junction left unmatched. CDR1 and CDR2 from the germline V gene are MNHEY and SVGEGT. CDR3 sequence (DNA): TGTGCCAGCAGCCGCGCCGGGCCCGGGAGCGGGGGGGATGAGCAGTACGTC. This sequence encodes CASSRAGPGSGGDEQYV.

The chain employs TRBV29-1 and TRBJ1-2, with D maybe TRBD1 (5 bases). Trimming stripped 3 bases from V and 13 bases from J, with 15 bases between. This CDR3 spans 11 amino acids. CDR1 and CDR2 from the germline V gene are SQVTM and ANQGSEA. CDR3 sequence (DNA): TGCAGCGTTGACAGGGTGAGAATCTTCACCTTC. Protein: CSVDRVRIFTF.

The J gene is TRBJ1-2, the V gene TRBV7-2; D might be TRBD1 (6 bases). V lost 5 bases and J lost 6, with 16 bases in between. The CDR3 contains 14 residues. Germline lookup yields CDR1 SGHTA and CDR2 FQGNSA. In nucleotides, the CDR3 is TGTGCCAGCAGCAGCCCGGGGGGCGCAAATGGCTACACCTTC. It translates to CASSSPGGANGYTF.

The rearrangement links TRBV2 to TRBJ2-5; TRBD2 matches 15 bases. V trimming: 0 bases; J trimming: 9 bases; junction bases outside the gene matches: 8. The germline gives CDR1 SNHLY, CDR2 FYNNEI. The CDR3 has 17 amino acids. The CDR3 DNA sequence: TGTGCCAGCAGTGAAGCGGTCCCGGGACTAGCGGGAGGAGCCCAGTACTTC. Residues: CASSEAVPGLAGGAQYF.

CDR3: CASSPTSGRLLGTDTQYF. The CDR3 nucleotides read TGTGCCAGCAGCCCGACTAGCGGGAGGTTATTAGGCACAGATACGCAGTATTTT. V gene TRBV7-2 combines with J gene TRBJ2-3, with 13 bases matching TRBD2. CDR3 length: 18 amino acids. The V and J ends lost 5 bases and 1 base, in that order; junction bases with no gene match: 9. Germline V gene data show CDR1 as SGHTA and CDR2 as FQGNSA.

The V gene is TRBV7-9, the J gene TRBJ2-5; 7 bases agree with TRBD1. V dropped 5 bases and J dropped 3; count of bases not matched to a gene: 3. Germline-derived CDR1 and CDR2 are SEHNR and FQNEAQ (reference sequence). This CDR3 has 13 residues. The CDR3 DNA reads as TGTGCCAGCAGCCCACAGGGGAAAGAGACCCAGTACTTC. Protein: CASSPQGKETQYF. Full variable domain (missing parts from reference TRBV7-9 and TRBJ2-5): DTGVSQNPRHKITKRGQNVTFRCDPISEHNRLYWYRQTLGQGPEFLTYFQNEAQLEKSRLLSDRFSAERPKGSFSTLEIQRTEQGDSAMYLCASSPQGKETQYFGPGTRLLVL.

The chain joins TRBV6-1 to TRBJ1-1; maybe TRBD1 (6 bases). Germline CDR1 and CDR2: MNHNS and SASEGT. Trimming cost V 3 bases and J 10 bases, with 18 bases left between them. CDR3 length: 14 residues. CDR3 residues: CASSDRGLGRRAFF. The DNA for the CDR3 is TGTGCCAGCAGTGACAGGGGTTTGGGTCGACGAGCTTTCTTT.

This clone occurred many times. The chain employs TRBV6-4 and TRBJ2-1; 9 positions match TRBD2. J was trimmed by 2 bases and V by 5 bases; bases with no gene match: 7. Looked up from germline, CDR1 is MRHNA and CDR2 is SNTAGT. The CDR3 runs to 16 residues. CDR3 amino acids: CASSRSGSGPYNEQFF. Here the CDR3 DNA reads TGTGCCAGCAGTCGTAGCGGGAGTGGACCCTACAATGAGCAGTTCTTC.

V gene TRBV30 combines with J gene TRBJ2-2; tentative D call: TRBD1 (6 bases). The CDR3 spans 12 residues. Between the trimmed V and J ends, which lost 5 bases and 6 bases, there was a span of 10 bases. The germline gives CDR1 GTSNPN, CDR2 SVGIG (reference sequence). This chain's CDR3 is CAWATGPGELFF. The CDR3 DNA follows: TGTGCCTGGGCTACAGGGCCCGGGGAGCTGTTTTTT.

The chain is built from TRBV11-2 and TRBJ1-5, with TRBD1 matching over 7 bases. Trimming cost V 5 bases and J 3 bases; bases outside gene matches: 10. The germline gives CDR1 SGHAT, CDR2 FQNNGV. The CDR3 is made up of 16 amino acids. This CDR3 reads CASSHKPGQNNQPQHF. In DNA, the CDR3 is TGTGCCAGCAGCCACAAACCGGGACAGAACAATCAGCCCCAGCATTTT.

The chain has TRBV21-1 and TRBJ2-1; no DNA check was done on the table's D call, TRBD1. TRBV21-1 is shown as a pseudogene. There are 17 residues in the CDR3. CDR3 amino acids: CASSSRGGTGTVHEQFF. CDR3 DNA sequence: TGTGCCAGCAGCTCTAGGGGCGGGACAGGGACTGTGCATGAGCAGTTCTTC.

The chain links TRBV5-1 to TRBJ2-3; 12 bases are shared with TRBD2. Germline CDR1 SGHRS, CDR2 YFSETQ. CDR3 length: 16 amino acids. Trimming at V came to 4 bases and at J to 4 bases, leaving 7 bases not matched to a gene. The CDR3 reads CASSPLAGGRADTQYF. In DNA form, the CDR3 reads TGCGCCAGCAGCCCTCTAGCGGGAGGGAGGGCAGATACGCAGTATTTT.

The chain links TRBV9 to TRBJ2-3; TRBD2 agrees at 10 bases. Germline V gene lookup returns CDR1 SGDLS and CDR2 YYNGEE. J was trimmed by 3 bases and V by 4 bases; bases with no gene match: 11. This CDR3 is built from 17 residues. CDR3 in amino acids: CASSPQGGTSVTDTQYF. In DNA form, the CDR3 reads TGTGCCAGCAGCCCCCAAGGGGGGACTAGCGTGACAGATACGCAGTATTTT.

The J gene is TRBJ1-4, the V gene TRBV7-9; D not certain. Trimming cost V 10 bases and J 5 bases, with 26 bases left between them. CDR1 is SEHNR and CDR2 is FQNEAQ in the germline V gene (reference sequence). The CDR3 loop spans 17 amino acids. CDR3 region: CANPLGAVKEENEKLFF. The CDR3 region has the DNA TGTGCCAACCCACTGGGTGCGGTCAAGGAGGAAAATGAAAAACTGTTTTTT.

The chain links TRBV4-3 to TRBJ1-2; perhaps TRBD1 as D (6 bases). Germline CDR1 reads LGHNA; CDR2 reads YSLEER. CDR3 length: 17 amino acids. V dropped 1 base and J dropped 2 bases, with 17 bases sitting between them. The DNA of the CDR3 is TGCGCCAGCAGCCAAGTGGGTCACACAGGGACCAACTATGGCTACACCTTC. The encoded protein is CASSQVGHTGTNYGYTF.

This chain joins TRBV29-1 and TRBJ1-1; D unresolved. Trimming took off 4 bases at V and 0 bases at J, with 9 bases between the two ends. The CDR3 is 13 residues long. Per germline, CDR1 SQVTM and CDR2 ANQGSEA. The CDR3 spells CSVGGWVNTEAFF. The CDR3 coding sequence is TGCAGCGTTGGCGGGTGGGTGAACACTGAAGCTTTCTTT.

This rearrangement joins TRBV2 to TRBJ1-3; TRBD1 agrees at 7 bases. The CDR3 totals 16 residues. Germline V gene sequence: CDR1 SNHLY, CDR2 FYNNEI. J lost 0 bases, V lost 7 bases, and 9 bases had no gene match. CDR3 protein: CASTDRVLSSGNTIYF. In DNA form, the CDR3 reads TGTGCCAGCACAGACAGGGTCCTTAGCTCTGGAAACACCATATATTTT.

The CDR3 here is CASSIQGNTEAFF. The CDR3 DNA is TGTGCCAGTAGTATTCAGGGTAACACTGAAGCTTTCTTT. The genes are TRBV19 and TRBJ1-1, with D possibly matching TRBD1 (5 bases). Germline loops: CDR1 LNHDA, CDR2 SQIVND (reference sequence). The V end lost 3 bases, the J end lost 2 bases, and 7 bases lay between the germline ends. The CDR3 runs 13 residues. Variable domain in full (rest from reference TRBV19 and TRBJ1-1): DGGITQSPKYLFRKEGQNVTLSCEQNLNHDAMYWYRQDPGQGLRLIYYSQIVNDFQKGDIAEGYSVSREKKESFPLTVTSAQKNPTAFYLCASSIQGNTEAFFGQGTRLTVV.

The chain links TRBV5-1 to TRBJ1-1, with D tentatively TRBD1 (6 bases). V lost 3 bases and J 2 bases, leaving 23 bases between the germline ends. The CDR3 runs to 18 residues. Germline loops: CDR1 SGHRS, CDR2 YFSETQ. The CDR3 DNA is TGCGCCAGCAGCTCATACAGGGCTAAGGGGATTTCTAACACTGAAGCTTTCTTT. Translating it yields CASSSYRAKGISNTEAFF.

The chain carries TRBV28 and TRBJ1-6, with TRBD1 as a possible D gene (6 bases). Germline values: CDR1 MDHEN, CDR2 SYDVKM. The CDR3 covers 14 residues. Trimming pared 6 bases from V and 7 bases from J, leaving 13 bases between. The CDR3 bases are TGTGCCAGCAGCGACCGGCAGGGGAATTCACCCCTCCACTTT. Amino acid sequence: CASSDRQGNSPLHF.

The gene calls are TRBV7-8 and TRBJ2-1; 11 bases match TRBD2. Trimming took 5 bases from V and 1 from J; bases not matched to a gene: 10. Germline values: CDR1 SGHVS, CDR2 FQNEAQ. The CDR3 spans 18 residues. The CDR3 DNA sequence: TGTGCCAGCAGCGCCAACATAGCGGGAGGGGGTTCCTACAATGAGCAGTTCTTC. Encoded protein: CASSANIAGGGSYNEQFF.

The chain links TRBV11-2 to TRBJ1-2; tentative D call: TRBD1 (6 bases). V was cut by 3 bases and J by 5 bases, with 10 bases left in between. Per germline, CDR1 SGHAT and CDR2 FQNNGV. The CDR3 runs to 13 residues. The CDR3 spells CASSLQGPYGYTF. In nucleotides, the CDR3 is TGTGCCAGCAGCTTGCAGGGGCCTTATGGCTACACCTTC. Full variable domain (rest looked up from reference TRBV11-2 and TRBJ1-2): EAGVAQSPRYKIIEKRQSVAFWCNPISGHATLYWYQQILGQGPKLLIQFQNNGVVDDSQLPKDRFSAERLKGVDSTLKIQPAKLEDSAVYLCASSLQGPYGYTFGSGTRLTVV.

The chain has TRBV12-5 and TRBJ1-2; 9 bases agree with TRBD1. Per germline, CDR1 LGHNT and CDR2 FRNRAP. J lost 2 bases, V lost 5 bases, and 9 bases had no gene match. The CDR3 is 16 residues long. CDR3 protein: CASGTYRGRSNYGYTF. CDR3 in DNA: TGTGCTAGTGGTACGTACAGGGGGCGCAGCAACTATGGCTACACCTTC.

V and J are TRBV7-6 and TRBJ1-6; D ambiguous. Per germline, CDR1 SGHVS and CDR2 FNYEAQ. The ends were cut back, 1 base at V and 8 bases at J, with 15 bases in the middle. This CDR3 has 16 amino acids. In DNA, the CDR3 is TGTGCCAGCAGCTTAGAACCGGGTATTGTGGATTCACCCCTCCACTTT. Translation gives CASSLEPGIVDSPLHF.

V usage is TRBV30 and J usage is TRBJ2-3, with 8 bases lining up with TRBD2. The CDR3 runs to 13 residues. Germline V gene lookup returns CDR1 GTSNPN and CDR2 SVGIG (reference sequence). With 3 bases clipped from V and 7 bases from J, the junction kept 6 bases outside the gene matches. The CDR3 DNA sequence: TGTGCCTGGAGCGGGGGGGTAGCGAATACGCAGTATTTT. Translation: CAWSGGVANTQYF.